These T cell receptor beta chains were read from a single sample in a study of blood T cell repertoires in COVID-19. TCRdb's copy holds only in-frame clones and misses some; the assay was immunoSEQ multiplex PCR. The repertoire includes some 53,000 clones, roughly 87% of them detected once, and around 3.2% sits in the top ten. Sequencing used peripheral blood. These TCRs come from a human donor in a cohort sampled during active COVID-19. Both conserved end residues are part of each CDR3. The order of the fields is CDR3 protein, V gene, J gene.

CASSIGGRGRTEAFF,TRBV19,TRBJ1-1
CASSRGLAGEVQNIQYF,TRBV4-2,TRBJ2-4
CASSPGQGGEQYF,TRBV5-1,TRBJ2-7
CASSPRKGLGYNEQFF,TRBV11-1,TRBJ2-1
CATRWTGNAEQFF,TRBV28,TRBJ2-1
CASSLTGAGSGANVLTF,TRBV7-9,TRBJ2-6
CASIEAGVHQPQHF,TRBV19,TRBJ1-5
CASSLAVAVTEAFF,TRBV7-8,TRBJ1-1
CASSLGLTGISGYTF,TRBV27,TRBJ1-2
CASTQSTGSSSEQYF,TRBV6-5,TRBJ2-7
CASSMGRQEPSAGELFF,TRBV19,TRBJ2-2
CASRRRTSQSETQYF,TRBV2,TRBJ2-5
CASSNPTSVAHLPTGELFF,TRBV21-1,TRBJ2-2
CASRGLPPGNEQFF,TRBV5-1,TRBJ2-1
CASSPGAYEQYF,TRBV7-9,TRBJ2-7
CATSDLLPSGSTDTQYF,TRBV24-1,TRBJ2-3
CASSESGLSPTDTQYF,TRBV10-1,TRBJ2-3
CASSKLTGPNQPQHF,TRBV11-2,TRBJ1-5
CASSLAGDSEAFF,TRBV7-8,TRBJ1-1
CASTGRILLAGLNEQFF,TRBV28,TRBJ2-1
CASRTLSGIQYF,TRBV28,TRBJ2-4
CASSQRTTGELFF,TRBV28,TRBJ2-2
CATSRDGGASTGTEAFF,TRBV15,TRBJ1-1
CASSLAGAGETQYF,TRBV7-9,TRBJ2-5
CASSVYRGRETQYF,TRBV19,TRBJ2-5
CATSRVVGAGTSYEQYF,TRBV15,TRBJ2-7
CAWSSGGRETQYF,TRBV30,TRBJ2-5
CASSWGPQGAGVPTDTQYF,TRBV5-8,TRBJ2-3
CATVDRVGGYTF,TRBV2,TRBJ1-2
CASSAGARTNNSPLHF,TRBV5-1,TRBJ1-6
CSAREFGPQHF,TRBV20-1,TRBJ1-5
CAISEQPGLNKDTQYF,TRBV10-3,TRBJ2-3
CASSICPLSYEQYF,TRBV19,TRBJ2-7
CASSAGTSGRNEQFF,TRBV5-4,TRBJ2-1
CASSNDRALTGELFF,TRBV5-1,TRBJ2-2
CASSLVPGNTGELFF,TRBV5-1,TRBJ2-2
CASSPGRNYEQYF,TRBV19,TRBJ2-7
CASTIPGGEKLFF,TRBV28,TRBJ1-4
CASSQGRQEAGHTGELFF,TRBV11-2,TRBJ2-2
CASSLSGETQYF,TRBV2,TRBJ2-5
CASSQTPGQGFNEQYF,TRBV4-1,TRBJ2-7
CASSLGTGGVTGELFF,TRBV5-1,TRBJ2-2
CASSVLGLGTGELFF,TRBV9,TRBJ2-2
CASSPSPPTGVGYGYTF,TRBV7-9,TRBJ1-2
CASSLTRLAGVTGELFF,TRBV11-3,TRBJ2-2
CASSQEQGANTGELFF,TRBV4-2,TRBJ2-2
CATSDPTGGYGYTF,TRBV24-1,TRBJ1-2
CASQPAGLEQFF,TRBV12-2,TRBJ2-1
CASRLAGGAGELFF,TRBV7-2,TRBJ2-2
CASSEDRGQRGGAFF,TRBV10-1,TRBJ1-1
CASRDRANTEAFF,TRBV6-6,TRBJ1-1
CASSPGLAGANEQFF,TRBV5-1,TRBJ2-1
CSASGVTPLHF,TRBV20-1,TRBJ1-6
CASSRQGAGELFF,TRBV18,TRBJ2-2
CASSLTGRWETQYF,TRBV27,TRBJ2-5